The T cell receptor (beta chain) described here comes from a study of siplizumab effects on memory and regulatory T cells (dated by TCRdb to about 2019). Concerning the study at large: The study looked at the effect of siplizumab, an anti-CD2 antibody, on alloreactive T-cell subsets in allogeneic mixed lymphocyte reactions made from human PBMCs.

CDR1 and CDR2 are drawn from the germline V gene: MNHEY, SVGAGI. V sheds 5 bases and J sheds 7 bases, leaving 9 bases between their ends. Measured from the cysteine to the phenylalanine, the CDR3 is 11 residues long. Kept here is only the CDR3 DNA, which spans 33 bases and is read in frame from base 1. Summary of the overall study and its limitations: Unstimulated naive T cells appeared more diverse than memory T cells, and naive cells seemed to contribute substantially to the alloresponse. Among mappable alloreactive CD4+ clones, an average Treg-derived fraction of roughly 70% was observed with siplizumab, compared with roughly 27% in control reactions. Because sequences below about 10^-5 frequency were poorly captured, only a minor fraction of alloreactive clones could be mapped to unstimulated subsets. Whether proliferating Tregs from siplizumab cultures actually had suppressive function was not functionally confirmed. About 75-95% of proliferating CD4+ or CD8+ clones could not be given a naive or memory phenotype. Siplizumab significantly reduced the cumulative frequency of alloreactive sequences traceable to unstimulated CD4+ memory T cells.

Sorted unstimulated T cells, along with proliferating T cells recovered from mixed lymphocyte reactions, underwent TCRbeta CDR3 sequencing. Fresh whole blood from approximately ten HLA-typed healthy donors was used to isolate PBMCs. The library was made by the immunoSEQ multiplex PCR assay. Approximately 93,000 TCR templates per sample were assayed by the deep sequencing platform. Genomic DNA extracted from sorted T cells was the material used for TCRbeta CDR3 sequencing. On the study's bioinformatics: The R programming language was used for the clonal analysis of the TCRbeta CDR3 data. Comparing unstimulated samples against CFSE-low samples taken after the reaction was how alloreactive CD4+ and CD8+ clones were defined. Alloreactive CD4+ clones were assigned to regulatory or non-regulatory origin by matching sequences to sorted unstimulated Treg and non-Treg repertoires. What TCRdb holds here is the immuneACCESS table cut down to in-frame rearrangements. Part of the clones is not present; checked against another copy, under half of the missing clones reflect an unresolved V gene, and the others are unexplained. For V, J and clone size, that table is used; D and trimming come from the DNA. For this sample there are some 100,000 clones; around 90% appear just once. Clones ranked in the top ten supply 0.14% to 0.15% of the sample.

Concerning this clone itself: Its antigen remains undetermined. No much larger clone is present one base from it, and per-base qualities are unavailable.

The sample comprised CD4+ T cells sorted from blood. The source of this sequence is a human donor in good health. Recombination linked TRBV6-5 to TRBJ2-7, with an unclear D gene assignment. The CDR3 reads as follows: CASSDPWEQYF. The nucleotide sequence is given as TGTGCCAGCAGTGACCCCTGGGAGCAGTACTTC.